This TCR beta chain was recorded in a study of patients and donors after allogeneic stem cell transplantation. This CDR3 has 15 amino acids. In germline, CDR1 is SGHVS, CDR2 FNYEAQ. The ends were cut back, 4 bases at V and 2 bases at J, with 9 bases in the middle. TCRdb re-called the RT-PCR reads with MiXCR, one entry per CDR3 protein. The sample contains roughly 880,000 distinct CDR3 sequences, about 20% of which appear only once. The sequence came from a human donor who was either an allogeneic HSCT recipient or a stem cell or donor lymphocyte infusion donor (not recorded which). It is not recorded whose cells these are; they may come from a transplant donor. Sequencing was carried out using blood, either unsorted or a sorted T cell fraction (not recorded which). The gene calls are TRBV7-6 and TRBJ2-6; perhaps TRBD2 as D (5 bases). Here the CDR3 reads CASSSTSPGANVLTF. Written as DNA, the CDR3 is TGTGCCAGCAGCTCAACTAGTCCTGGGGCCAACGTCCTGACTTTC.